This T cell receptor beta chain was sequenced during a study of CD8+ T cells in alopecia areata. The germline V gene encodes CDR1 SGDLS and CDR2 YYNGEE. V was shortened by 0 bases and J by 10 bases, with 15 bases between the two germline ends. The CDR3 spans 14 residues. Extracted from the samples, RNA was reverse transcribed into cDNA to serve as the sequencing template. Only in-frame clones appear in the TCRdb table, and some are missing; sequencing was by immunoSEQ multiplex PCR. The sample consists of some 200,000 clones, roughly three fifths of them appearing once. General study results and limits: Having one nonresponder leaves uncertain how baseline CD8+ expansion relates to response. Treatment with tofacitinib significantly lowered scalp clonality and reduced expanded CD8+ clones among the top 100. Elevated clonality characterized lesional scalp relative to normal scalp, particularly in alopecia totalis/universalis.

Documented treatment: oral pan-JAK inhibitor, 5-10 mg twice daily. On this clone: Its target is not known.

The chain links TRBV9 to TRBJ2-3, with D maybe TRBD1 (5 bases). This clonotype originated in a human donor with alopecia areata. The sequences come from CD4+ T cells sorted from blood, collected at week 4, from a patient treated with tofacitinib. The CDR3 DNA sequence: TGTGCCAGCAGCGTAGCAGGGCGGTCCGGGCCGCAGTATTTT. Amino acids: CASSVAGRSGPQYF.